A selection of T cell receptor beta chains follows, all from one sample in a study of metastatic and nonmetastatic thyroid tumors. TCRdb re-analyzed the PCR reads through MiXCR. Found here are 26,000 or so clones, about 16% of them singletons; the top ten hold approximately 15%. The sequenced sample was blood. The receptors shown here come from a male donor with papillary thyroid cancer or a benign thyroid nodule (not recorded which). Some clones in this sample may be carry-over from other donors' samples. The CDR3 runs from the conserved cysteine through the conserved F or W. The D gene is left open where the match is weak. Not every row has a clone size; where given, it reads once, few, many or a size class.

v_gene: TRBV16
d_gene: TRBD1
j_gene: TRBJ1-1
abundance: many
CDR3nt: TGTGCCAGCAGCCGGACAGGGGAGAACACTGAAGCTTTCTTT
CDR3aa: CASSRTGENTEAFF

v_gene: TRBV5-1
d_gene: NA
j_gene: TRBJ1-1
abundance: many
CDR3nt: TGCGCCAGCAGCTTGGTGGCCCAGGGCGGGACTGAAGCTTTCTTT
CDR3aa: CASSLVAQGGTEAFF

v_gene: TRBV6-2/TRBV6-3
d_gene: NA
j_gene: TRBJ2-3
abundance: NA
CDR3nt: TGTGCCAGCAGAATACTTAGGGCGGATACGCAGTATTTT
CDR3aa: CASRILRADTQYF

v_gene: TRBV19
d_gene: NA
j_gene: TRBJ1-1
abundance: medium-sized
CDR3nt: TGTGCCAGTAGGTCGATCATGGCGGGCACTGAAGCTTTCTTT
CDR3aa: CASRSIMAGTEAFF

v_gene: TRBV20-1
d_gene: NA
j_gene: TRBJ2-1
abundance: NA
CDR3nt: TGCAGTGCTAGAGTTACAGGGAAGGGGGGGACCTACAATGAGCAGTTCTTC
CDR3aa: CSARVTGKGGTYNEQFF

v_gene: TRBV6-4
d_gene: TRBD2
j_gene: TRBJ2-3
abundance: many
CDR3nt: TGTGCCAGCAGTGGCGGGTTTGGGCGGGAGGAAGAGACGCAGTATTTT
CDR3aa: CASSGGFGREEETQYF

v_gene: TRBV6-5
d_gene: NA
j_gene: TRBJ2-2
abundance: NA
CDR3nt: TGTGCCAGCAGTTACGAGGGGTGGACCGGGGAGCTGTTTTTT
CDR3aa: CASSYEGWTGELFF

v_gene: TRBV7-6
d_gene: NA
j_gene: TRBJ1-5
abundance: many
CDR3nt: TGTGCCAGCAGCGGGGGTGGGGGCGGACAGCCCCAGCATTTT
CDR3aa: CASSGGGGGQPQHF

v_gene: TRBV19
d_gene: NA
j_gene: TRBJ1-1
abundance: many
CDR3nt: TGTGCCAGTAGTAGGAAAAATATGAACACTGAAGCTTTCTTT
CDR3aa: CASSRKNMNTEAFF

v_gene: TRBV3-1
d_gene: NA
j_gene: TRBJ1-6
abundance: many
CDR3nt: TGTGCCAGCAGCCGCGGAGGGGCAGGTTCCTATAATTCACCCCTCCACTTT
CDR3aa: CASSRGGAGSYNSPLHF

v_gene: TRBV29-1
d_gene: TRBD2
j_gene: TRBJ2-7
abundance: many
CDR3nt: TGCAGCGTCGCGGGACTAGCGGGGGGCAGCTCCTACGAGCAGTACTTC
CDR3aa: CSVAGLAGGSSYEQYF

v_gene: TRBV30
d_gene: NA
j_gene: TRBJ1-5
abundance: NA
CDR3nt: TGTGCCTGGAGTCGATCTGACAATCAGCCCCAGCATTTT
CDR3aa: CAWSRSDNQPQHF

v_gene: TRBV30
d_gene: NA
j_gene: TRBJ1-5
abundance: many
CDR3nt: TGTGCCTGGAGTGTACGAGGAAGGGATAGTCAGCCCCAGCATTTT
CDR3aa: CAWSVRGRDSQPQHF

v_gene: TRBV20-1
d_gene: NA
j_gene: TRBJ2-3
abundance: medium-sized
CDR3nt: TGCAGTGCTAGGCCCCAGGTGGGGGGCGGGGGAGATACGCAGTATTTT
CDR3aa: CSARPQVGGGGDTQYF

v_gene: TRBV28
d_gene: NA
j_gene: TRBJ2-7
abundance: NA
CDR3nt: TGTGCCAGCATTTTATCGGGACGGGTCTCCTACGAGCAGTACTTC
CDR3aa: CASILSGRVSYEQYF

v_gene: TRBV30
d_gene: NA
j_gene: TRBJ1-3
abundance: many
CDR3nt: TGTGCCTGGAGTGTACTGACAGACACCATATATTTT
CDR3aa: CAWSVLTDTIYF

v_gene: TRBV28
d_gene: NA
j_gene: TRBJ2-7
abundance: NA
CDR3nt: TGTGCCAGCAGTGCCCTCGCCGGGACATGGTTAGAGCAGTACTTC
CDR3aa: CASSALAGTWLEQYF

v_gene: TRBV2
d_gene: TRBD1
j_gene: TRBJ1-4
abundance: many
CDR3nt: TGTGCCAGCAGTGTGAGGGGGCGAGGTGAAAAACTGTTTTTT
CDR3aa: CASSVRGRGEKLFF

v_gene: TRBV19
d_gene: NA
j_gene: TRBJ1-4
abundance: many
CDR3nt: TGTGCCAGTAGCCAGACGGTAACTAATGAAAAACTGTTTTTT
CDR3aa: CASSQTVTNEKLFF

v_gene: TRBV20-1
d_gene: NA
j_gene: TRBJ2-5
abundance: many
CDR3nt: TGCAGTGCTACCCAAGGGCGAGAGACCCAGTACTTC
CDR3aa: CSATQGRETQYF

v_gene: TRBV20-1
d_gene: NA
j_gene: TRBJ1-2
abundance: NA
CDR3nt: TGCAGTGGTAGCGCTGAGGTGCGCAACTATGGCTACACCTTC
CDR3aa: CSGSAEVRNYGYTF

v_gene: TRBV7-2
d_gene: NA
j_gene: TRBJ2-2
abundance: many
CDR3nt: TGTGCCAGCAGCTCACCGGGACTGATAACCGGGGAGCTGTTTTTT
CDR3aa: CASSSPGLITGELFF

v_gene: TRBV6-4
d_gene: TRBD1
j_gene: TRBJ1-6
abundance: NA
CDR3nt: TGTGCCAGCAGTGCCTCAGGGGGGAATTCACCCCTCCACTTT
CDR3aa: CASSASGGNSPLHF

v_gene: TRBV6-6
d_gene: NA
j_gene: TRBJ1-1
abundance: many
CDR3nt: TGTGCCAGCAGTTACGGACAGTACACTGAAGCTTTCTTT
CDR3aa: CASSYGQYTEAFF

v_gene: TRBV2
d_gene: TRBD1
j_gene: TRBJ2-7
abundance: many
CDR3nt: TGTGCCAGCAGTGAATCAGGGGGCGGGTCCTACGAGCAGTACTTC
CDR3aa: CASSESGGGSYEQYF

v_gene: TRBV20-1
d_gene: NA
j_gene: TRBJ1-6
abundance: many
CDR3nt: TGCAGTGCTAGGAACAGCGGCAATTCACCCCTCCACTTT
CDR3aa: CSARNSGNSPLHF

v_gene: TRBV2
d_gene: NA
j_gene: TRBJ1-1
abundance: many
CDR3nt: TGTGCCAGCAGTGAGCTCGCCACCACGGTTGAAGCTTTCTTT
CDR3aa: CASSELATTVEAFF

v_gene: TRBV13
d_gene: NA
j_gene: TRBJ2-7
abundance: many
CDR3nt: TGTGCCAGCAGCTCCATCTCCAGCGTACTCTACTACGAGCAGTACTTC
CDR3aa: CASSSISSVLYYEQYF

v_gene: TRBV11-3
d_gene: NA
j_gene: TRBJ1-3
abundance: many
CDR3nt: TGTGCCAGCAGTCCGGCCACAAGGGAAAACACCATATATTTT
CDR3aa: CASSPATRENTIYF

v_gene: TRBV19
d_gene: TRBD2
j_gene: TRBJ2-1
abundance: many
CDR3nt: TGTGCCAGTATCTCGGGACTACCCTACAATGAGCAGTTCTTC
CDR3aa: CASISGLPYNEQFF

v_gene: TRBV5-4
d_gene: NA
j_gene: TRBJ2-1
abundance: many
CDR3nt: TGTGCCAGCAGCTTGCCGAAAGACAATGAGCAGTTCTTC
CDR3aa: CASSLPKDNEQFF

v_gene: TRBV18
d_gene: NA
j_gene: TRBJ2-7
abundance: NA
CDR3nt: TGTGCCAGCTCACCCAACTATGCGGGACAGCACTACGAGCAGTACTTC
CDR3aa: CASSPNYAGQHYEQYF

v_gene: TRBV4-1
d_gene: TRBD1
j_gene: TRBJ2-1
abundance: many
CDR3nt: TGCGCCAGCAGCCAAGTACAGGGGGCTATAGTCTCTAATGAGCAGTTCTTC
CDR3aa: CASSQVQGAIVSNEQFF

v_gene: TRBV10-3
d_gene: TRBD2
j_gene: TRBJ2-6
abundance: many
CDR3nt: TGTGCCATCAGTGAGGGGGTAGCGGGAACCTCTGGGGCCAACGTCCTGACTTTC
CDR3aa: CAISEGVAGTSGANVLTF

v_gene: TRBV12-3/TRBV12-4
d_gene: NA
j_gene: TRBJ2-7
abundance: medium-sized
CDR3nt: TGTGCCAGCAGCGACGGGATGTACGAGCAGTACTTC
CDR3aa: CASSDGMYEQYF